Each of the 9 T cell receptor beta chains below was sequenced from the same sample in a study of cytomegalovirus exposure and HLA in healthy donors. It was with 60 Vbeta and 13 Jbeta primers that the PCR ran. The repertoire was sequenced with immunoSEQ multiplex PCR; TCRdb's copy has only in-frame clones and lacks some. The data contain some 200,000 clones, less than 85% of them singletons. The sample taken for sequencing was PBMCs. The receptors were sampled from a girl under 18 in good health and CMV-seropositive.

The rearrangement uses TRBV28 and TRBJ2-7; D may be TRBD2 (6 bases). This CDR3 has 16 amino acids. Germline CDR1 reads MDHEN; CDR2 reads SYDVKM. Trimming pared 2 bases from V and 2 bases from J, leaving 16 bases between. The CDR3 nucleotides read TGTGCCAGCAGTTTAGGGGGGACCAGCCCGGCCTACGAGCAGTACTTC. Encoded protein: CASSLGGTSPAYEQYF.

This clone was observed a single time. The chain carries TRBV7-2 and TRBJ2-5, with 12 bases that match TRBD2. Per the germline V gene, CDR1 is SGHTA and CDR2 is FQGNSA. CDR3 length equals 15 residues. V lost 5 bases to trimming and J lost 5 bases; unmatched junction nucleotides: 6. CDR3 nucleotides: TGTGCCAGCAGCCCGACTAGCGGGGGATGGGAGACCCAGTACTTC. Translating it yields CASSPTSGGWETQYF. Variable domain in full (rest from reference TRBV7-2 and TRBJ2-5): GAGVSQSPSNKVTEKGKDVELRCDPISGHTALYWYRQSLGQGLEFLIYFQGNSAPDKSGLPSDRFSAERTGGSVSTLTIQRTQQEDSAVYLCASSPTSGGWETQYFGPGTRLLVL.

The chain has TRBV5-4 and TRBJ1-1; the match to TRBD1 covers 8 bases. In germline, CDR1 is SGHNT, CDR2 YYREEE (reference sequence). The CDR3 consists of 14 residues. J was trimmed by 5 bases and V by 4 bases; bases with no gene match: 7. This CDR3 reads CASSMDRAATEAFF. In DNA, the CDR3 is TGTGCCAGCAGCATGGACAGGGCGGCGACTGAAGCTTTCTTT.

The V call is TRBV19, the J call TRBJ2-3; 8 bases agree with TRBD1. Per germline, CDR1 LNHDA and CDR2 SQIVND (reference sequence). V shed 5 bases, J shed 6 bases, and the junction held 4 bases outside the gene matches. CDR3 length: 13 amino acids. CDR3 region: CASSAQGEDTQYF. The CDR3 DNA is TGTGCCAGTAGTGCACAGGGGGAGGATACGCAGTATTTT.

This clone was counted a single time. The rearrangement joins TRBV5-8 to TRBJ2-4; possible D gene TRBD2, 5 bases. The CDR3 length is 12 residues. Between the trimmed V and J ends, which lost 3 bases and 6 bases, there was a span of 7 bases. In germline, CDR1 is SGHTS, CDR2 YDEGEE. CDR3 protein: CASSWTVNIQYF. DNA of the CDR3: TGTGCCAGCAGCTGGACTGTAAACATTCAGTACTTC. The full variable domain, its missing parts supplied by reference TRBV5-8 and TRBJ2-4, is EAGVTQSPTHLIKTRGQQATLRCSPISGHTSVYWYQQALGLGLQFLLWYDEGEERNRGNFPPRFSGRQFPNYSSELNVNALELEDSALYLCASSWTVNIQYFGAGTRLSVL.

This chain connects TRBV18 to TRBJ2-4; TRBD1 is a possible D gene (6 bases). Trimming pared 3 bases from V and 5 bases from J, leaving 17 bases between. The CDR3 has 16 amino acids. Germline CDR1 KGHSH, CDR2 LQKENI. CDR3 nucleotide sequence: TGTGCCAGCTCACCGGACACAGGGACGCGGGAAAACATTCAGTACTTC. This gives the protein CASSPDTGTRENIQYF.

V gene TRBV4-1 combines with J gene TRBJ1-4; D uncertain. V lost 0 bases, J lost 8 bases, and 7 bases lay in between. This CDR3 comprises 13 residues. CDR1 is MGHRA and CDR2 is YSYEKL in the germline V gene. Here the CDR3 DNA reads TGCGCCAGCAGCCAAGACATAAGCGAAAAACTGTTTTTT. Its translation: CASSQDISEKLFF.

J is TRBJ2-7 and V is TRBV5-4; D is possibly TRBD1 (5 bases). This CDR3 comprises 14 residues. The germline V gene has CDR1 SGHNT and CDR2 YYREEE (reference sequence). Trimming stripped 4 bases from V and 6 bases from J, with 17 bases between. The CDR3 DNA sequence: TGTGCCAGCAGCCCCTATGGGGCCCCAGTCGAGCAGTACTTC. Translating gives CASSPYGAPVEQYF.

The chain uses TRBV29-1 and TRBJ1-1; no clear D. This CDR3 is built from 11 residues. Germline V gene sequence: CDR1 SQVTM, CDR2 ANQGSEA. The germline V and J ends were trimmed by 4 bases and 10 bases, with 13 bases remaining between them. CDR3 in amino acids: CSVVPGTAAFF. The DNA of the CDR3 is TGCAGCGTTGTGCCGGGAACAGCAGCTTTCTTT.